This TCR beta chain was profiled in a study of blood T cell repertoires in COVID-19. The germline CDR1 and CDR2 sequences are SQVTM and ANQGSEA. The V end lost 5 bases, the J end lost 1 base, and 14 bases lay between the germline ends. The CDR3 runs 15 residues. Some clones are missing from TCRdb's copy, which holds only in-frame ones; the method was immunoSEQ multiplex PCR. The top ten clones hold about 0.57% of a sample with 150,000 to 180,000 clones, 91% of them seen once. The chain has TRBV29-1 and TRBJ2-2; maybe TRBD2 (5 bases). This clonotype originated in a man aged 50 to 60 with acute or convalescent COVID-19. Sequenced material: peripheral blood. The CDR3 is CSVNPGERNTGELFF. The CDR3 DNA follows: TGCAGCGTTAACCCCGGGGAGAGGAACACCGGGGAGCTGTTTTTT.